This TCR beta chain was captured by sequencing in a study of control samples from healthy donors and cancer patients. Sequencing was performed with immunoSEQ multiplex PCR; in TCRdb, only in-frame clones are kept and a portion is missing. The repertoire consists of 170,000 or so clones, with about 90% occurring once and the leading ten covering 2% to 2.5%. J gave up 3 bases and V 6 bases, and 8 bases lay outside the gene matches. The CDR3 extends over 15 amino acids. Germline V gene sequence: CDR1 MNHNY, CDR2 SVGAGI (reference sequence). The receptor was derived from a woman aged 40 to 50 in good health. The chain carries TRBV6-6 and TRBJ1-3; 7 nucleotides align to TRBD1. Specimen: blood. Here the CDR3 reads CASRRTGVNGNTIYF. DNA for the CDR3: TGTGCCAGCAGACGAACAGGGGTTAATGGAAACACCATATATTTT.